Below are 13 T cell receptor beta chains sequenced from a single sample in a study of somatic mutations in cytotoxic T cells in rheumatoid arthritis. Profiling relied on immunoSEQ multiplex PCR, and the TCRdb table lists in-frame clones only, not all of them. The sample records more than 10,000 clones, roughly 73% being singletons. Sequencing input: CD8+ T cells sorted from blood. The source of these receptors is a man in his fifties or sixties in good health.

This clone came up a few times. V is TRBV28 and J is TRBJ1-1, with D possibly TRBD1 on 6 matching bases. V shed 5 bases and J shed 1 base, with 14 bases lying between them. Germline V gene data show CDR1 as MDHEN and CDR2 as SYDVKM. This CDR3 is 15 amino acids long. This chain's CDR3 is CASSPTGKANTEAFF. The CDR3 DNA sequence: TGTGCCAGCAGTCCTACAGGGAAAGCGAACACTGAAGCTTTCTTT.

The chain uses TRBV5-1 and TRBJ2-2; 7 bases map to TRBD2. After removal of 4 bases from V and 5 bases from J, the junction contained 8 bases not matched to a gene. This CDR3 has 15 residues. CDR1 and CDR2 from the germline V gene are SGHRS and YFSETQ. The CDR3 protein is CASSHGGGRTGELFF. In DNA, the CDR3 is TGCGCCAGCAGCCACGGGGGAGGGCGAACCGGGGAGCTGTTTTTT.

The rearrangement joins TRBV6-4 to TRBJ2-6; no clear D gene. Germline V gene data show CDR1 as MRHNA and CDR2 as SNTAGT. V lost 3 bases, J lost 3 bases, and 3 bases lay in between. The CDR3 runs 13 residues. CDR3 sequence (DNA): TGTGCCAGCAGTGATGGTGGGGCCAACGTCCTGACTTTC. This translates into CASSDGGANVLTF.

This chain joins TRBV28 and TRBJ2-7, with D perhaps matching TRBD1 (5 bases). The CDR3 has 18 amino acids. Germline loops: CDR1 MDHEN, CDR2 SYDVKM. Trimming took off 4 bases at V and 1 base at J, with 23 bases between the two ends. The CDR3, as DNA: TGTGCCAGCAGTTCTCCGTACCAGGACATCTCCCCTTCCTACGAGCAGTACTTC. Translating it yields CASSSPYQDISPSYEQYF. Full variable domain (rest looked up from reference TRBV28 and TRBJ2-7): DVKVTQSSRYLVKRTGEKVFLECVQDMDHENMFWYRQDPGLGLRLIYFSYDVKMKEKGDIPEGYSVSREKKERFSLILESASTNQTSMYLCASSSPYQDISPSYEQYFGPGTRLTVT.

The rearrangement links TRBV6-1 to TRBJ2-3; tentative D call: TRBD2 (6 bases). The CDR3 sequence is 14 residues long. Germline CDR1 reads MNHNS; CDR2 reads SASEGT. The germline V and J ends were trimmed by 3 bases and 4 bases, with 11 bases remaining between them. CDR3 protein: CASSEGWGADTQYF. CDR3 DNA: TGTGCCAGCAGTGAGGGTTGGGGGGCAGATACGCAGTATTTT.

This clone is medium-sized by share. This chain uses TRBV18 with TRBJ2-1; 9 positions agree with TRBD1. The junction had 10 bases not matched to a gene; V was cut back by 1 base and J by 9 bases. CDR3 length: 16 residues. Germline V CDR1 and CDR2: KGHSH, LQKENI. This CDR3 is CASSPRRDREGSEQFF. The CDR3 region has the DNA TGTGCCAGCTCACCACGCCGGGACAGGGAGGGCAGTGAGCAGTTCTTC.

This clone turned up a few times. CDR3 loop: CASSASTSWSYEQYF. The CDR3 DNA sequence: TGTGCCAGCAGCGCCTCGACTAGCTGGAGCTACGAGCAGTACTTC. This sequence joins TRBV7-9 and TRBJ2-7; 7 bases map to TRBD2. The junction had 10 bases not matched to a gene; V was cut back by 5 bases and J by 3 bases. The CDR3 spans 15 residues. The germline V gene has CDR1 SEHNR and CDR2 FQNEAQ (reference sequence).

In its sample, this clone was seen a few times. At one boundary the junction diverges from the germline segment, which might be a read error. The gene calls are TRBV19 and TRBJ2-1; 9 bases agree with TRBD1. This CDR3 is built from 11 residues. Germline lookup yields CDR1 LNHDA and CDR2 SQIVND (reference sequence). The CDR3 sequence: CASSPGTGTLF. CDR3 in DNA: TGTGCCAGTAGCCCAGGGACAGGGACCCTCTTC.

V is TRBV5-1 and J is TRBJ2-1, with 13 bases aligning to TRBD2. CDR1 SGHRS and CDR2 YFSETQ come from the germline V gene. The CDR3 loop spans 17 amino acids. Germline trimming cut 4 bases from V and 0 bases from J; bases unmatched to any gene: 4. The CDR3 DNA follows: TGCGCCAGCAGCACTACTAGCGGGAGGGCCTCCTACAATGAGCAGTTCTTC. Protein sequence: CASSTTSGRASYNEQFF.

The chain links TRBV28 to TRBJ2-3; 8 positions agree with TRBD2. The CDR3 length is 15 residues. CDR1 and CDR2 from the germline V gene are MDHEN and SYDVKM. The V and J ends lost 3 bases and 2 bases, in that order; junction bases with no gene match: 4. The CDR3 DNA reads as TGTGCCAGCAGTTTCGGGGGGGGGCCCACAGATACGCAGTATTTT. Its translation: CASSFGGGPTDTQYF.

The chain links TRBV5-1 to TRBJ2-1; 11 bases line up with TRBD2. Germline CDR1 SGHRS, CDR2 YFSETQ. V shed 4 bases and J 1 base; nucleotides not matched to a gene: 7. The CDR3 totals 17 residues. CDR3 sequence (DNA): TGCGCCAGCAGCCCCGAGACTAGCGGGGTTTCCTACAATGAGCAGTTCTTC. Amino acid sequence: CASSPETSGVSYNEQFF.

The V and J genes are TRBV7-4 and TRBJ2-7, with 10 bases fitting TRBD2. The length of the CDR3 is 18 residues. CDR1 is SGHVT, CDR2 SQSDAQ, per germline. J was trimmed by 4 bases and V by 5 bases; bases with no gene match: 17. CDR3 region: CASSHPPGEASGSYEQYF. Here the CDR3 DNA reads TGTGCCAGCAGCCACCCCCCAGGTGAGGCTAGCGGGAGTTACGAGCAGTACTTC.

The V gene is TRBV7-2, the J gene TRBJ2-1; TRBD1 matches 9 bases. This CDR3 contains 17 residues. CDR1 is SGHTA and CDR2 is FQGNSA in the germline V gene. With V trimmed by 5 bases and J by 1 base, 9 bases remained unmatched. Written as DNA, the CDR3 is TGTGCCAGCAGCCACCGGGACAGGGTTTCTTCCTACAATGAGCAGTTCTTC. Amino acids: CASSHRDRVSSYNEQFF.